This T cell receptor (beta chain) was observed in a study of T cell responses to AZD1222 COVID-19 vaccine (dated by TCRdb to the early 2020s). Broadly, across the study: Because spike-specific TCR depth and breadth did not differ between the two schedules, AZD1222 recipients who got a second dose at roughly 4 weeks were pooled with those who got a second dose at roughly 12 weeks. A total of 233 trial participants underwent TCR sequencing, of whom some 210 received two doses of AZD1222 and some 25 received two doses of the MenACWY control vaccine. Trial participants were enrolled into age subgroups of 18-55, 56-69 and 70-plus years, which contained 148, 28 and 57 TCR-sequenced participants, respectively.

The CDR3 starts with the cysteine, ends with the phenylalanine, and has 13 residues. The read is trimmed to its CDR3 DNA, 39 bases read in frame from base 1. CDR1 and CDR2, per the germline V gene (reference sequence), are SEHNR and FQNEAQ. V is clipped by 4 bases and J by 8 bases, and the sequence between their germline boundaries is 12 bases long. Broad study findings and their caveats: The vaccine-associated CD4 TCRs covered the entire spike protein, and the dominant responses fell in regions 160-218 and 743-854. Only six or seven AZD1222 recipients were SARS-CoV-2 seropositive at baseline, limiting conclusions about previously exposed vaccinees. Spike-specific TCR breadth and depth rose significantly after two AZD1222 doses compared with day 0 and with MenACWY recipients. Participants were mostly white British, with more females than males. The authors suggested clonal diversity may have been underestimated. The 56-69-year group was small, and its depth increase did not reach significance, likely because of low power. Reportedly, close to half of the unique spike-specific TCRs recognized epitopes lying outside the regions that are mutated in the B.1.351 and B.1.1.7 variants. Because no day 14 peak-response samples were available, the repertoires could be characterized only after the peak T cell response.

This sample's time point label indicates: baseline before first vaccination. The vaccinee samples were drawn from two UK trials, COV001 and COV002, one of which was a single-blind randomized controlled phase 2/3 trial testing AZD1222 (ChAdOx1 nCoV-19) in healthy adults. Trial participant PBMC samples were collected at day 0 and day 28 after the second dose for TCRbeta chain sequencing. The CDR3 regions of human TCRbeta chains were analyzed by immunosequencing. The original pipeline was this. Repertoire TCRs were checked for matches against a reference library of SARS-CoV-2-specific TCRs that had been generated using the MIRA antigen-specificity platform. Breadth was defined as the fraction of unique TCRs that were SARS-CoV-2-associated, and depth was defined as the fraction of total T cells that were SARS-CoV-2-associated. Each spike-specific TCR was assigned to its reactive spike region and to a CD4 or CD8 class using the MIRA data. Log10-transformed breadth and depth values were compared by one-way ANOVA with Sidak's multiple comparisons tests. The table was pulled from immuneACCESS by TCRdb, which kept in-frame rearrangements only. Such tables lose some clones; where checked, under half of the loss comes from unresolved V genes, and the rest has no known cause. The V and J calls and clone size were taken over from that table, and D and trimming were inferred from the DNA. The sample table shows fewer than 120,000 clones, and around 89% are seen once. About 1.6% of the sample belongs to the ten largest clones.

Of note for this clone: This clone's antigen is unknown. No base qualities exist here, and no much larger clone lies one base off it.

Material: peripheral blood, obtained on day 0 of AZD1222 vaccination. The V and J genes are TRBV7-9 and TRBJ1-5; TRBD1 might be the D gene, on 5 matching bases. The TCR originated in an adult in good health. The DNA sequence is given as TGTGCCAGCAGCTCCGTGGGAGGGGAGCCCCAGCATTTT. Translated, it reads CASSSVGGEPQHF.